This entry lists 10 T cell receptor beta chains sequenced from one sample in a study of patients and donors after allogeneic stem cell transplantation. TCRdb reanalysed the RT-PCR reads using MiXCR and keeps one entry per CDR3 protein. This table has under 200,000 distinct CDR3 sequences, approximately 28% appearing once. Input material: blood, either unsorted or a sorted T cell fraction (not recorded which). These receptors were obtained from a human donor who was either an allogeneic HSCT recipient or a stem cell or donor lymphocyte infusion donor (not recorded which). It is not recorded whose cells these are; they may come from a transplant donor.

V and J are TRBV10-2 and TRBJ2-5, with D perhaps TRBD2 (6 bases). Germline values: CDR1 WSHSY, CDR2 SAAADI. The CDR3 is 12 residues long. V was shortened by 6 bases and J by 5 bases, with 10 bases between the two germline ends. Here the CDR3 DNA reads TGCGCCAGCAGCCGGGACTTTGAGACCCAGTACTTC. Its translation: CASSRDFETQYF.

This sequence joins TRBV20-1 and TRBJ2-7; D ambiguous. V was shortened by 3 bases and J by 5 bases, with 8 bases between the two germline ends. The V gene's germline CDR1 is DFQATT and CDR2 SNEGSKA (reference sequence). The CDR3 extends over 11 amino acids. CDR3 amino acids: CSASVANEQYF. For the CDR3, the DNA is TGCAGTGCTAGTGTAGCCAACGAGCAGTACTTC.

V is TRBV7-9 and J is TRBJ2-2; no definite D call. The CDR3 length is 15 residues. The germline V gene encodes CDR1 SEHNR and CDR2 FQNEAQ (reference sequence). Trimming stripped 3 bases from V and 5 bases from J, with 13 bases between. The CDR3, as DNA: TGTGCCAGCAGCTTTCACTCACCTGATACCGGGGAGCTGTTTTTT. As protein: CASSFHSPDTGELFF.

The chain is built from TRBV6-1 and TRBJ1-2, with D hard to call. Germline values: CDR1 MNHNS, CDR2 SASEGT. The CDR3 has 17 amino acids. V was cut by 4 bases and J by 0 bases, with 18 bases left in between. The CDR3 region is CASSAPSLGWSNYGYTF. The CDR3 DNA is TGTGCCAGCAGTGCTCCCTCCCTCGGATGGTCTAACTATGGCTACACCTTC.

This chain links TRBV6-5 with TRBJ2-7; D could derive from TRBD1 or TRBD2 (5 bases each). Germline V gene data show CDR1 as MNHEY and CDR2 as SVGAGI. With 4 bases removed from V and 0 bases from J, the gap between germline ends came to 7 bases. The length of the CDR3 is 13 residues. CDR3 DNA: TGTGCCAGCAGTTGGGGGAGCTCCTACGAGCAGTACTTC. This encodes CASSWGSSYEQYF.

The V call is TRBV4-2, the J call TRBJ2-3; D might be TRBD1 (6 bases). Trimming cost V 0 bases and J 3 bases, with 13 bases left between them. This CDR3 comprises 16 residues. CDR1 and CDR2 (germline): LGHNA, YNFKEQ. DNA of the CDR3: TGTGCCAGCAGCCAAGATTTCGCAGGGGCGACAGATACGCAGTATTTT. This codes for CASSQDFAGATDTQYF.

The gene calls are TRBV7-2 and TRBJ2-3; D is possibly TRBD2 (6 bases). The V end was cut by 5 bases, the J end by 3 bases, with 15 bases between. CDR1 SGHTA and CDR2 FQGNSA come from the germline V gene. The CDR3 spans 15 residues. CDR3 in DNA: TGTGCCAGCAGCGAGCCCGGGACTCCGACAGATACGCAGTATTTT. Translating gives CASSEPGTPTDTQYF.

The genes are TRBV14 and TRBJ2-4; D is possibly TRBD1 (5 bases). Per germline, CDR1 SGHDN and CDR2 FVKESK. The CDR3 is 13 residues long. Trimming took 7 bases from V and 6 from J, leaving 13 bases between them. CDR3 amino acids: CASTQGLGNIQYF. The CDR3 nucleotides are TGTGCCAGCACCCAGGGCTTGGGAAACATTCAGTACTTC.

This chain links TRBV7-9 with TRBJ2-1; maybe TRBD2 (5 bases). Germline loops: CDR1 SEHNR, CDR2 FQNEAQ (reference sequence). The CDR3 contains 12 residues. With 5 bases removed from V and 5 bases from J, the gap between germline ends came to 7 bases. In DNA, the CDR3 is TGTGCCAGCAGCCCCGGGAACAATGAGCAGTTCTTC. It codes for CASSPGNNEQFF. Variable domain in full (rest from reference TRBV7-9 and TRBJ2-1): DTGVSQNPRHKITKRGQNVTFRCDPISEHNRLYWYRQTLGQGPEFLTYFQNEAQLEKSRLLSDRFSAERPKGSFSTLEIQRTEQGDSAMYLCASSPGNNEQFFGPGTRLTVL.

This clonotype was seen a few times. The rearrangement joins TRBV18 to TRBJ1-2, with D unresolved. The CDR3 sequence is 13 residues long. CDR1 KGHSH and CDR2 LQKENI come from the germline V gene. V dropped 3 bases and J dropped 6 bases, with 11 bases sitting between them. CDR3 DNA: TGTGCCAGCTCACCCCGCCGGGATGATGGCTACACCTTC. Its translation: CASSPRRDDGYTF.